The TCR beta chain under discussion was sequenced for a study of T cells after yellow fever vaccination. Conversion of TCR transcripts into cDNA relied on 5'RACE template switching, which added a universal primer site and UMIs. Each CDR3 protein is one row after TCRdb ran MiXCR on the 5' RACE reads. In the table there are some 250,000 distinct CDR3 sequences, roughly 4% of which are singletons. Study-level points and caveats: At 95% to 97% for CD4 and 70% to 90% for CD8, most primary-vaccination clones showed up again after the booster. Peaking on day 5 versus 15, the secondary response was faster but weaker.

The CDR3 contains 15 residues. Germline V gene lookup returns CDR1 MNHEY and CDR2 SVGAGI. The V and J ends lost 6 bases and 0 bases respectively, with 9 bases between them. Many counts were recorded for this clonotype. Its target is not known. The sequence was collected from a man in his late teens or twenties who received the YFV17D yellow fever vaccine. V usage is TRBV6-5 and J usage is TRBJ2-6, with D unresolved. The starting material was PBMCs, obtained 15 days after the yellow fever booster vaccination. CDR3 residues: CASRGQSSGANVLTF. CDR3 DNA: TGTGCCAGCAGGGGCCAGTCCTCTGGGGCCAACGTCCTGACTTTC.